This T cell receptor beta chain was profiled in a study of regulatory T cells in long-lasting Graves disease. Study observations and caveats: The sample size was small, and this may have reduced accuracy.

The CDR3 totals 15 residues. The germline gives CDR1 SEHNR, CDR2 FQNEAQ (reference sequence). The V gene lost 5 bases and the J gene lost 3 bases, with 14 bases spanning the gap. Building the TCR beta libraries relied on iRepertoire HTBI primers, and CDR3 regions underwent Arm-PCR. TCRdb ran MiXCR on the multiplex PCR reads and lists one entry per CDR3 protein. The table shows about 300,000 distinct CDR3 sequences, with approximately 20% occurring only once. Time point of the sample: newly diagnosed GD, antithyroid drugs for less than 3 months. Isolated PBMC RNA provided the starting material for the TCR library. This clonotype appeared many times. Its specificity is unknown.

Sample: peripheral blood mononuclear cells (PBMCs), taken at new diagnosis, from a patient treated with antithyroid drugs. This TCR was sampled from a female donor with Graves disease. V and J are TRBV7-9 and TRBJ2-1; TRBD2 is a possible D gene (6 bases). The CDR3 nucleotides read TGTGCCAGCAGCGGCCGGAGGGCGGGCTACAATGAGCAGTTCTTC. This encodes CASSGRRAGYNEQFF. The variable domain in full, completed from reference TRBV7-9 and TRBJ2-1, reads DTGVSQNPRHKITKRGQNVTFRCDPISEHNRLYWYRQTLGQGPEFLTYFQNEAQLEKSRLLSDRFSAERPKGSFSTLEIQRTEQGDSAMYLCASSGRRAGYNEQFFGPGTRLTVL.